The sequence of this T cell receptor beta chain was determined in a study of tumor-infiltrating lymphocytes in primary liver carcinoma. Study-wide background: Patients underwent surgical resection for primary liver carcinoma. Between about 4 and 10 cm across, the tumors were all of stage T1-T3 N0M0.

The template, roughly 0.45 ug total RNA, yielded TCR beta cDNA made with a constant-region primer. Modified slightly, ARM-PCR produced TCR beta libraries over three nested multiplex PCR rounds. Investigators reported that the first two PCR rounds, at 10 cycles each, used TRBV1-TRBV30 forward primers with a C-beta reverse primer. From the multiplex PCR reads, TCRdb called clonotypes with MiXCR, one entry per CDR3 protein. The sample holds around 210,000 distinct CDR3 sequences, almost 65% seen once. CDR3 size: 15 residues. The germline V gene encodes CDR1 SGHAT and CDR2 FQNNGV. This clonotype was detected once. Its target is not known. At one end, the junction sequence differs from germline, possibly due to a read error. Germline DNA was also extracted, and blood RNA was taken from unsorted whole blood. Whole-study results and caveats: Against blood, tumors held a significantly higher top-250-clone fraction (p = 0.039).

The TCR was taken from a woman aged 55-75 years with primary liver carcinoma and hepatitis B virus infection. Sequences were obtained from peripheral blood. This sequence joins TRBV11-2 and TRBJ1-5, with D possibly TRBD1 on 6 matching bases. The CDR3 region is CPSSSQTGSNQPQHF. CDR3 sequence (DNA): TGTCCCAGCAGCAGCCAGACAGGAAGCAATCAGCCCCAGCATTTT.